The 17 T cell receptor beta chains in this list originate from one sample, sequenced in a study of beta chain features in type 1 diabetes. Study-level results: Within each of all four CD4+ subsets, Type 1 diabetes patients had TCRB CDR3s that were moderately but significantly shorter.

cDNA synthesis used the whole RNA isolate, giving expressed TCRB sequences. Assay used: immunoSEQ multiplex PCR; TCRdb lists only in-frame clones, some missing. Of over 200,000 clones listed, 11% are singletons. The antigens of these receptors remain unknown. Sequenced input: naive CD4+ T cells from blood. These receptors all come from a man aged 30-40 years with type 1 diabetes.

The CDR3: CASRRDSTDTQYF. The CDR3 bases are TGTGCCAGCAGACGGGACTCCACAGATACGCAGTATTTT. The chain has TRBV6-5 and TRBJ2-3, with D tentatively TRBD2 (6 bases). Trimming took off 6 bases at V and 2 bases at J, with 9 bases between the two ends. The CDR3 has 13 residues. Germline values: CDR1 MNHEY, CDR2 SVGAGI.

This clone has more than one count but fewer than ten. The V gene is TRBV7-9, the J gene TRBJ1-2; D is ambiguous. The CDR3 loop spans 15 amino acids. V was trimmed by 1 base and J by 7 bases, leaving 16 bases between them. CDR1 and CDR2 from the germline V gene are SEHNR and FQNEAQ (reference sequence). For the CDR3, the DNA is TGTGCCAGCAGCTTAGATCCCGCCCTCTACGGTGGCTACACCTTC. Residues: CASSLDPALYGGYTF.

The chain is built from TRBV4-3 and TRBJ2-6; TRBD2 agrees at 9 bases. Trimming removed 0 bases from V and 2 bases from J; junction bases left unmatched: 8. This CDR3 contains 19 residues. Germline CDR1 LGHNA, CDR2 YSLEER. The CDR3 region is CASSQERGGGGAGANVLTF. DNA of the CDR3: TGCGCCAGCAGCCAAGAAAGAGGTGGCGGGGGGGCTGGGGCCAACGTCCTGACTTTC.

This clone turned up a few times. The chain is built from TRBV19 and TRBJ2-1; 7 bases match TRBD2. The CDR3 runs 14 residues. The germline gives CDR1 LNHDA, CDR2 SQIVND (reference sequence). V was clipped by 7 bases and J by 3 bases; unmatched bases: 6. CDR3 amino acids: CASTRSSGYNEQFF. CDR3 bases: TGTGCCAGTACGCGGTCTAGCGGCTACAATGAGCAGTTCTTC.

This clone was detected a few times. This sequence joins TRBV29-1 and TRBJ2-3, with 7 nucleotides matching TRBD1. The CDR3 length is 12 residues. Per the germline V gene, CDR1 is SQVTM and CDR2 is ANQGSEA. V trimming: 6 bases; J trimming: 4 bases; junction bases outside the gene matches: 4. In nucleotides, the CDR3 is TGCAGCGTGACAGGGTTTGCAGATACGCAGTATTTT. This encodes CSVTGFADTQYF.

The chain recombines TRBV5-6 with TRBJ2-1; possible D gene TRBD1, 6 bases. CDR1 and CDR2 from the germline V gene are SGHDT and YYEEEE. CDR3 length: 12 amino acids. Trimming removed 3 bases from V and 10 bases from J, with 11 bases in between. DNA for the CDR3: TGTGCCAGCAGCTGGGGGCCTGAGGAGCAGTTCTTC. The encoded protein is CASSWGPEEQFF.

The chain has TRBV12-5 and TRBJ2-1, with TRBD1 as a possible D gene (6 bases). The CDR3 spans 16 residues. Per the germline V gene, CDR1 is LGHNT and CDR2 is FRNRAP. Trimming cost V 0 bases and J 8 bases, with 17 bases left between them. This CDR3 is CASGLVRRGGHYEQFF. The CDR3 DNA sequence: TGTGCTAGTGGTTTGGTACGACGTGGGGGCCATTATGAGCAGTTCTTC.

This clone was observed a few times. Germline and junction disagree at one end, which may indicate a read error. The chain has TRBV7-7 and TRBJ2-2; D possibly corresponds to TRBD1 (6 bases). CDR3 length equals 15 residues. CDR1 and CDR2 (germline): SSHAT, FNYEAQ (reference sequence). The CDR3 sequence is CASSPGQANTGELFF. The CDR3 bases are TGTGCTAGCAGCCCGGGACAAGCGAACACCGGGGAGCTGTTTTTT. Combining the CDR3 with reference TRBV7-7 and TRBJ2-2 gives the whole variable domain GAGVSQSPRYKVTKRGQDVTLRCDPISSHATLYWYQQALGQGPEFLTYFNYEAQPDKSGLPSDRFSAERPEGSISTLTIQRTEQRDSAMYRCASSPGQANTGELFFGEGSRLTVL.

V usage is TRBV6-5 and J usage is TRBJ1-1; D not certain. Germline assignment: CDR1 MNHEY and CDR2 SVGAGI. This CDR3 is 12 amino acids long. The V and J ends lost 2 bases and 5 bases respectively, with 6 bases between them. Here the CDR3 reads CASSYGRTEAFF. The CDR3 DNA reads as TGTGCCAGCAGTTACGGTCGGACTGAAGCTTTCTTT.

The rearrangement uses TRBV7-2 and TRBJ2-1; 11 positions agree with TRBD2. Per the germline V gene, CDR1 is SGHTA and CDR2 is FQGNSA. The CDR3 has 16 residues. V dropped 5 bases and J dropped 4; count of bases not matched to a gene: 7. As DNA, the CDR3 is TGTGCCAGCAGCCGTGAAACTAGCGGGGGTTACAATGAGCAGTTCTTC. Protein: CASSRETSGGYNEQFF.

This clone was counted a few times. The rearrangement uses TRBV4-2 and TRBJ2-2; D is unresolved. V was trimmed by 4 bases and J by 2 bases, leaving 14 bases between them. The CDR3 runs 16 residues. CDR1 is LGHNA and CDR2 is YNFKEQ in the germline V gene. CDR3 residues: CASSLGSSKNTGELFF. The CDR3 bases are TGTGCCAGCAGCCTCGGGTCATCAAAAAACACCGGGGAGCTGTTTTTT.

This clone has just a few counts. The V gene is TRBV9, the J gene TRBJ2-5, with 7 bases lining up with TRBD1. The germline CDR1 and CDR2 sequences are SGDLS and YYNGEE. The CDR3 spans 15 residues. V lost 0 bases, J lost 4 bases, and 6 bases stayed unmatched. CDR3 loop: CASSVGGGAPETQYF. CDR3 DNA sequence: TGTGCCAGCAGCGTAGGAGGGGGCGCACCAGAGACCCAGTACTTC.

This chain uses TRBV7-2 with TRBJ2-5; no clear D gene. The CDR3 has 11 residues. Germline values: CDR1 SGHTA, CDR2 FQGNSA. V was shortened by 5 bases and J by 5 bases, with 6 bases between the two germline ends. The CDR3 region has the DNA TGTGCCAGCAGCATCGGGGAGACCCAGTACTTC. It codes for CASSIGETQYF. Using reference TRBV7-2 and TRBJ2-5 for the parts outside the CDR3, the full variable domain is GAGVSQSPSNKVTEKGKDVELRCDPISGHTALYWYRQSLGQGLEFLIYFQGNSAPDKSGLPSDRFSAERTGGSVSTLTIQRTQQEDSAVYLCASSIGETQYFGPGTRLLVL.

The rearrangement links TRBV20-1 to TRBJ2-5, with D hard to call. Trimming left V 6 bases short and J 11 bases short, with 13 bases between. There are 10 residues in the CDR3. Germline V gene data show CDR1 as DFQATT and CDR2 as SNEGSKA (reference sequence). This CDR3 is CSAMLARQYF. The DNA of the CDR3 is TGCAGTGCCATGTTGGCTAGACAGTACTTC.

The rearrangement joins TRBV11-2 to TRBJ2-2; D possibly corresponds to TRBD1 (6 bases). The CDR3 length is 14 residues. Germline CDR1 and CDR2: SGHAT and FQNNGV. V was cut by 5 bases and J by 2 bases, with 9 bases left in between. The CDR3 DNA reads TGTGCCAGCAGCACGGGACAAAACACCGGGGAGCTGTTTTTT. Amino acid sequence: CASSTGQNTGELFF.

V and J are TRBV30 and TRBJ1-3; 7 bases are a match to TRBD1. CDR3 length: 13 residues. Germline CDR1 is GTSNPN and CDR2 is SVGIG (reference sequence). V shed 4 bases and J 4 bases; nucleotides not matched to a gene: 4. In nucleotides, the CDR3 is TGTGCCTGGAAGACAGGGCGCGGAAACACCATATATTTT. This translates into CAWKTGRGNTIYF.

The chain couples TRBV9 to TRBJ1-6, with 8 nucleotides matching TRBD1. The ends lost 3 bases at V and 7 bases at J; junction bases unmatched: 3. The length of the CDR3 is 14 residues. Germline V gene lookup returns CDR1 SGDLS and CDR2 YYNGEE. CDR3 DNA sequence: TGTGCCAGCAGCGAGGGACAGGTAAATTCACCCCTCCACTTT. It encodes CASSEGQVNSPLHF.